This TCR beta chain is drawn from a study of Graves' ophthalmopathy and Graves' hyperthyroidism. General study points: Clonotypes were expanded in thyroid at above 0.001 frequency, and most also appeared in blood. Ophthalmopathy was separated from stable hyperthyroidism by a 13-signature model with over 85% sensitivity and just under 84% specificity.

RNA transcripts provided the template for amplifying TCR beta CDR3 regions. Amplification began with first-round RT-PCR using HTBI primers, then second-round multiplex PCR was performed. One entry per CDR3 protein, called by TCRdb with MiXCR from the multiplex PCR reads. The data show hundreds of thousands of distinct CDR3 sequences, around 42% seen once. With regard to this clonotype: The antigen is unknown.

The receptor was derived from an adult man with Graves' ophthalmopathy. The sample taken for sequencing was peripheral blood.

The DNA of the CDR3 is TGCGCCACGTCAGGACGGCCGAGCACCGGGGAGCTGTTTTTT. Its translation: CATSGRPSTGELFF. V usage is TRBV5-1 and J usage is TRBJ2-2; unclear D gene. V lost 9 bases and J 4 bases, leaving 16 bases between the germline ends. The CDR3 sequence is 14 residues long. From germline, CDR1 is SGHRS and CDR2 YFSETQ.